This T cell receptor beta chain was observed in a study of somatic mutations in cytotoxic T cells in rheumatoid arthritis. As for the study in general: Patient blood (30 ml EDTA) was taken immediately after diagnosis and before treatment. The study, taken as a whole, reports: Neither rheumatoid arthritis patients nor age-matched healthy controls had significantly different CD8+ T-cell clonality from the other group.

Per the authors' pipeline: Patient CD8+ clones exceeding 1% seldom corresponded to published virus-specific TCRB sequences. TCRdb keeps only in-frame clones here, not all; method: immunoSEQ multiplex PCR. V, J and clone size are taken as reported in that table, and D and trimming were inferred from the DNA itself. The sample has some 16,000 clones; about 83% are singletons. As regards this clone: Its antigen is still unknown.

Using positive magnetic bead selection on an AutoMACS, CD4+ and CD8+ cells were isolated, after which their purity was checked by flow cytometry. Per germline, CDR1 SGHDN and CDR2 FVKESK. The CDR3 totals 15 residues. Trimming took 6 bases from V and 0 from J, leaving 12 bases between them. This chain uses TRBV14 with TRBJ2-1, with D possibly TRBD2 on 6 matching bases. The sequence derives from an adult with rheumatoid arthritis. The sequencing input was CD8+ T cells sorted from blood. CDR3 DNA: TGTGCCAGCAGAACGGGGGATAGCTCCTACAATGAGCAGTTCTTC. Protein sequence: CASRTGDSSYNEQFF.